These 21 T cell receptor beta chains came from one sample sequenced in a study of blood T cell repertoires in COVID-19. Measured with immunoSEQ multiplex PCR; TCRdb has only the in-frame clones, and not every one. The table lists fewer than 250,000 clones, roughly 88% of them singletons. Input material: peripheral blood. Source of these receptors: a woman aged 40 to 50 who had recovered from COVID-19.

The rearrangement joins TRBV6-5 to TRBJ2-5, with TRBD2 identical over 14 bases. The CDR3 totals 14 residues. Germline V gene data show CDR1 as MNHEY and CDR2 as SVGAGI. Trimming at V came to 6 bases and at J to 4 bases, leaving 1 base not matched to a gene. The CDR3 reads CASRGLAGGETQYF. As DNA, the CDR3 is TGTGCCAGCAGAGGACTAGCGGGAGGAGAGACCCAGTACTTC.

This chain connects TRBV29-1 to TRBJ2-3, with no clear D. V lost 4 bases, J lost 1 base, and 6 bases lay in between. This CDR3 has 12 residues. Germline-derived CDR1 and CDR2 are SQVTM and ANQGSEA. The DNA of the CDR3 is TGCAGCGTTGGAGGCGGCACAGATACGCAGTATTTT. It specifies CSVGGGTDTQYF.

A few counts support this clone. The gene calls are TRBV28 and TRBJ2-7, with 7 bases that match TRBD2. The CDR3 sequence is 14 residues long. Looked up from germline, CDR1 is MDHEN and CDR2 is SYDVKM. V was pared by 5 bases and J by 0 bases, with 4 bases of the junction left unmatched. CDR3 in amino acids: CASSLSGTSYEQYF. The CDR3 nucleotides read TGTGCCAGCAGTCTGAGCGGGACCTCCTACGAGCAGTACTTC.

The gene calls are TRBV21-1 and TRBJ2-7; the D call TRBD2 from the table was never checked on the DNA. TRBV21-1 represents a pseudogene. This CDR3 spans 15 amino acids. The CDR3 coding sequence is TGTGCCAGCAGCATTTGGAGCGGGAGGTTTTACGAGCAGTACTTC. Translated, it gives CASSIWSGRFYEQYF.

The chain couples TRBV24-1 to TRBJ1-1; D might be TRBD1 (5 bases). The V end was cut by 3 bases, the J end by 1 base, with 5 bases between. The CDR3 runs 13 residues. Germline CDR1 is KGHDR and CDR2 is SFDVKD. Here the CDR3 DNA reads TGTGCCACCAGTGATGACAGGAACACTGAAGCTTTCTTT. Translating gives CATSDDRNTEAFF.

This chain links TRBV18 with TRBJ2-7; 12 nucleotides match TRBD2. The CDR3 has 16 amino acids. Germline trimming cut 4 bases from V and 1 base from J; bases unmatched to any gene: 5. From germline, CDR1 is KGHSH and CDR2 LQKENI. CDR3 coding DNA: TGTGCCAGCTCACACATGACTAGCGGGAGATCCTACGAGCAGTACTTC. It specifies CASSHMTSGRSYEQYF.

The chain combines TRBV19 with TRBJ2-3; TRBD1 is a possible D gene (6 bases). Trimming removed 6 bases from V and 5 bases from J, with 6 bases in between. The CDR3 loop spans 11 amino acids. Germline loops: CDR1 LNHDA, CDR2 SQIVND (reference sequence). As DNA, the CDR3 is TGTGCCAGTAGACAGGGAGATACGCAGTATTTT. This encodes CASRQGDTQYF.

The chain has TRBV18 and TRBJ2-1; weak D call: TRBD2 (6 bases). Germline V gene sequence: CDR1 KGHSH, CDR2 LQKENI. There are 15 residues in the CDR3. V dropped 1 base and J dropped 5 bases, with 12 bases sitting between them. The CDR3, as DNA: TGTGCCAGCTCACCACGGAGGGCCATAGACAATGAGCAGTTCTTC. Translated: CASSPRRAIDNEQFF.

The V and J genes are TRBV24-1 and TRBJ2-7; D is unresolved. Trimming pared 4 bases from V and 6 bases from J, leaving 12 bases between. Germline-derived CDR1 and CDR2 are KGHDR and SFDVKD. The CDR3 has 13 residues. CDR3 protein: CATSETTTTEQYF. CDR3 DNA: TGTGCCACCAGTGAAACTACTACGACCGAGCAGTACTTC.

This chain links TRBV5-6 with TRBJ1-2; tentatively, D is TRBD1 (5 bases). Germline CDR1 and CDR2: SGHDT and YYEEEE. CDR3 length: 13 residues. V shed 5 bases and J shed 3 bases, with 11 bases lying between them. The DNA for the CDR3 is TGTGCCAGCAGTCGCAGGGAGGACTATGGCTACACCTTC. Amino acid sequence: CASSRREDYGYTF.

The V and J genes are TRBV29-1 and TRBJ1-1; 11 bases match TRBD1. The V gene end was trimmed by 3 bases and the J gene end by 3 bases; junction bases not matched to a gene: 12. The CDR3 loop spans 17 amino acids. Germline CDR1 is SQVTM and CDR2 is ANQGSEA. CDR3: CSVDGLGQGAGDTEAFF. CDR3 nucleotides: TGCAGCGTTGATGGGCTAGGACAGGGGGCGGGGGACACTGAAGCTTTCTTT.

The chain combines TRBV30 with TRBJ2-1, with a weak D call TRBD2 (5 bases). This CDR3 has 15 residues. Between the trimmed V and J ends, which lost 5 bases and 7 bases, there was a span of 21 bases. CDR1 is GTSNPN and CDR2 is SVGIG in the germline V gene (reference sequence). CDR3 in amino acids: CAWVYLEGDRNEQFF. CDR3 DNA sequence: TGTGCCTGGGTCTATCTTGAGGGAGATCGGAATGAGCAGTTCTTC.

The chain couples TRBV2 to TRBJ2-1; 9 bases map to TRBD2. Germline-derived CDR1 and CDR2 are SNHLY and FYNNEI. The CDR3 is 20 residues long. Trimming cost V 0 bases and J 0 bases; bases outside gene matches: 12. This CDR3 reads CASSEALAGNPELSYNEQFF. CDR3 DNA: TGTGCCAGCAGTGAAGCGCTAGCGGGAAACCCTGAACTCTCCTACAATGAGCAGTTCTTC.

The table lists this clone with a few counts. The chain recombines TRBV27 with TRBJ2-7; 7 bases align to TRBD2. The CDR3 length is 13 residues. Germline trimming cut 3 bases from V and 4 bases from J; bases unmatched to any gene: 3. Germline values: CDR1 MNHEY, CDR2 SMNVEV (reference sequence). CDR3 nucleotides: TGTGCCAGCAGTTTGGGACTACGATACGAGCAGTACTTC. Translating it yields CASSLGLRYEQYF.

V is TRBV30 and J is TRBJ2-7; D perhaps matches TRBD1 (6 bases). V was pared by 2 bases and J by 2 bases, with 10 bases between. This CDR3 is built from 13 residues. Germline values: CDR1 GTSNPN, CDR2 SVGIG (reference sequence). CDR3 sequence (DNA): TGTGCCTGGAGTAACAGGGCGCCCTACGAGCAGTACTTC. Its protein product is CAWSNRAPYEQYF.

The V gene is TRBV28, the J gene TRBJ1-5, with D perhaps matching TRBD1 (5 bases). Germline values: CDR1 MDHEN, CDR2 SYDVKM. The ends were cut back, 2 bases at V and 6 bases at J, with 14 bases in the middle. This CDR3 is 15 amino acids long. The CDR3 DNA is TGTGCCAGCAGTTTAAATCGGGGGGTTGGTCAGCCCCAGCATTTT. It specifies CASSLNRGVGQPQHF.

The chain is built from TRBV5-1 and TRBJ2-3, with no clear D. The CDR3 length is 14 residues. With 1 base removed from V and 2 bases from J, the gap between germline ends came to 8 bases. Germline CDR1 reads SGHRS; CDR2 reads YFSETQ. This chain's CDR3 is CASSLNQATDTQYF. The DNA for the CDR3 is TGCGCCAGCAGCTTGAATCAGGCCACAGATACGCAGTATTTT.

The chain has TRBV7-8 and TRBJ2-3; possible D gene TRBD1, 7 bases. The germline V gene encodes CDR1 SGHVS and CDR2 FQNEAQ. Trimming removed 5 bases from V and 1 base from J, with 10 bases in between. The CDR3 extends over 14 amino acids. In DNA form, the CDR3 reads TGTGCCAGCAGCCGGGGGACAGGCACAGATACGCAGTATTTT. Translating gives CASSRGTGTDTQYF.

CDR3 sequence: CASSRQGAYEQYF. In DNA form, the CDR3 reads TGTGCCAGCAGCCGACAGGGGGCCTACGAGCAGTACTTC. This chain connects TRBV3-1 (or the pseudogene TRBV3-2) to TRBJ2-7; 9 bases align to TRBD1. V lost 4 bases and J lost 2; bases outside the gene matches: 0. There are 13 residues in the CDR3. The germline CDR1 and CDR2 sequences are LGHDT and YNNKEL (reference sequence).

V and J are TRBV5-1 and TRBJ1-2; TRBD1 might be the D (5 bases). The CDR3 covers 15 residues. Germline V lookup: CDR1 SGHRS, CDR2 YFSETQ. Trimming stripped 4 bases from V and 6 bases from J, with 19 bases between. This CDR3 reads CASSPTPTDHNGYTF. In DNA form, the CDR3 reads TGCGCCAGCAGCCCGACCCCGACAGATCACAATGGCTACACCTTC.

V usage is TRBV19 and J usage is TRBJ2-3; TRBD1 might be the D (6 bases). Looked up from germline, CDR1 is LNHDA and CDR2 is SQIVND (reference sequence). The CDR3 runs 13 residues. V was cut by 7 bases and J by 1 base, with 9 bases left in between. Here the CDR3 reads CASKDSRTDTQYF. Written as DNA, the CDR3 is TGTGCCAGTAAGGACAGCCGCACAGATACGCAGTATTTT.